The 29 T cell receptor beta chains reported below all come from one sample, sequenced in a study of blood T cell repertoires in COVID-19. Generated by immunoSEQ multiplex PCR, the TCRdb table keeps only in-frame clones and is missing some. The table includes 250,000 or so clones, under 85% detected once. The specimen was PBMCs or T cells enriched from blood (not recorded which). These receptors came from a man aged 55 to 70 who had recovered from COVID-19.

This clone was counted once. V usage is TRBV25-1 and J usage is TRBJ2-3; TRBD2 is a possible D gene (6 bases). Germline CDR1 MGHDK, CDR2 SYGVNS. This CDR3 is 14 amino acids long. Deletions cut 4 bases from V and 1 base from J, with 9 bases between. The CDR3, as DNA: TGTGCCAGCAGTGTGGAGGGAGGCACAGATACGCAGTATTTT. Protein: CASSVEGGTDTQYF.

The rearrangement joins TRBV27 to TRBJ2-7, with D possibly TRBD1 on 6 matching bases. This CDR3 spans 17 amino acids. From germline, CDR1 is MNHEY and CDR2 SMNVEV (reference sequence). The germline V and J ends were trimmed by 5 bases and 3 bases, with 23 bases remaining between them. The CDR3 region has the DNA TGTGCCAGCAGTCCATACTTCGCAGGGGCTAAGGTCTACGAGCAGTACTTC. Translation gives CASSPYFAGAKVYEQYF.

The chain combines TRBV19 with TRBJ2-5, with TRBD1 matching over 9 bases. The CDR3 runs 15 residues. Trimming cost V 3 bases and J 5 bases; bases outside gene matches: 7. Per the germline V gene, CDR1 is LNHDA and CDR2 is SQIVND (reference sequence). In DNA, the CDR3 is TGTGCCAGTAGTATTAGGACAGGGGATGAGGAGACCCAGTACTTC. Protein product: CASSIRTGDEETQYF.

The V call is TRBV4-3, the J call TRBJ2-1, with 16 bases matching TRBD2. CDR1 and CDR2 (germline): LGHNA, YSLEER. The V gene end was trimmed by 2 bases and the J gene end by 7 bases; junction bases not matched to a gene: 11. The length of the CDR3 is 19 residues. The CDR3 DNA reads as TGCGCCAGCAGCCAATACCTCCCGGGACTAGCGGGGGGGCGGAATGAGCAGTTCTTC. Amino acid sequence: CASSQYLPGLAGGRNEQFF.

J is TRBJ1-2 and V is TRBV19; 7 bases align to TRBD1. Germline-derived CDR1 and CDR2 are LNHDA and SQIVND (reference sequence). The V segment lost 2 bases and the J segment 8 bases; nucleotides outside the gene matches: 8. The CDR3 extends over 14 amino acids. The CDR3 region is CASSIKEGALGYTF. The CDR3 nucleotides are TGTGCCAGTAGTATAAAGGAGGGGGCATTAGGCTACACCTTC.

The CDR3 here is CASSMTRLNTDTQYF. As DNA, the CDR3 is TGTGCCAGCTCAATGACTAGGTTAAACACAGATACGCAGTATTTT. The rearrangement links TRBV2 to TRBJ2-3; D may be TRBD2 (6 bases). Looked up from germline, CDR1 is SNHLY and CDR2 is FYNNEI. The V gene lost 8 bases and the J gene lost 2 bases, with 17 bases spanning the gap. The CDR3 contains 15 residues.

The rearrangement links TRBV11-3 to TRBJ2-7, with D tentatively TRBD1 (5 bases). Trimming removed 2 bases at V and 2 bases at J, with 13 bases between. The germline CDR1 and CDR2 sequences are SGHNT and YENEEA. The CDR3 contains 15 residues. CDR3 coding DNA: TGTGCCAGCAGCTTATTGAACAGGTGGACCTACGAGCAGTACTTC. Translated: CASSLLNRWTYEQYF.

CDR3 loop: CASSPDRGIGGYTF. Here the CDR3 DNA reads TGCGCCAGCAGCCCTGACAGGGGGATCGGTGGCTACACCTTC. The V gene is TRBV4-1, the J gene TRBJ1-2; TRBD1 matches at 9 bases. The CDR3 is 14 amino acids. V lost 4 bases, J lost 7 bases, and 7 bases stayed unmatched. Germline assignment: CDR1 MGHRA and CDR2 YSYEKL.

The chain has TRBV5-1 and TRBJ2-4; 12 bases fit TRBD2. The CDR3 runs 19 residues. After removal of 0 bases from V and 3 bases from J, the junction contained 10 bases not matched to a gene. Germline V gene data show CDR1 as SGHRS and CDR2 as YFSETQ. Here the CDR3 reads CASSLVSSGGAGDKNIQYF. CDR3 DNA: TGCGCCAGCAGCTTGGTATCTAGCGGGGGGGCCGGGGACAAAAACATTCAGTACTTC.

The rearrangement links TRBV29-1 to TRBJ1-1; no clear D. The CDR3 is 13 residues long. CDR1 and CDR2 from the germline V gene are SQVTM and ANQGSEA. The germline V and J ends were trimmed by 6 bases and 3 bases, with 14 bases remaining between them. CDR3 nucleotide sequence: TGCAGCGTGAAGACACGGATCGACACTGAAGCTTTCTTT. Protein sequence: CSVKTRIDTEAFF.

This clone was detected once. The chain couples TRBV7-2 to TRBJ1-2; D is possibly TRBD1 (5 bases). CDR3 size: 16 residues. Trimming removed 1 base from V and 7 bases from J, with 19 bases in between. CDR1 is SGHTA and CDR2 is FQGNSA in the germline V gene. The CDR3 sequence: CASSLGGGVAPGGYTF. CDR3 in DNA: TGTGCCAGCAGCTTAGGGGGCGGAGTCGCACCCGGTGGCTACACCTTC.

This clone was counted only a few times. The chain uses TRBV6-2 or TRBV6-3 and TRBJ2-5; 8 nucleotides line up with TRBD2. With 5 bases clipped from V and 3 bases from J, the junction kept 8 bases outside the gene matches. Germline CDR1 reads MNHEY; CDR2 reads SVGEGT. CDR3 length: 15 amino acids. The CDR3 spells CASSPGGAGEETQYF. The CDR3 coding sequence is TGTGCCAGCAGTCCCGGTGGAGCGGGGGAAGAGACCCAGTACTTC.

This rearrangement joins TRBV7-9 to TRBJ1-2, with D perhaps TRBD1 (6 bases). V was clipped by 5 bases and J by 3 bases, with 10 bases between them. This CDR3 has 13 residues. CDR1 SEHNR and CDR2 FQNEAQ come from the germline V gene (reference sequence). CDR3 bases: TGTGCCAGCAGCCCGGACAGTTACTATGGCTACACCTTC. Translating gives CASSPDSYYGYTF.

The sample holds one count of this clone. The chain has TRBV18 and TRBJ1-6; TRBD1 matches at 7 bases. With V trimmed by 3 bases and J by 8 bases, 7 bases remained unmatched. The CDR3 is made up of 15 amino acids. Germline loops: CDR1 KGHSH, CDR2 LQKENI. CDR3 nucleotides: TGTGCCAGCTCACCTGGGAACAGGGGTGATTCACCCCTCCACTTT. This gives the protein CASSPGNRGDSPLHF. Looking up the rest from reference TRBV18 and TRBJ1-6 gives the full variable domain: NAGVMQNPRHLVRRRGQEARLRCSPMKGHSHVYWYRQLPEEGLKFMVYLQKENIIDESGMPKERFSAEFPKEGPSILRIQQVVRGDSAAYFCASSPGNRGDSPLHFGNGTRLTVT.

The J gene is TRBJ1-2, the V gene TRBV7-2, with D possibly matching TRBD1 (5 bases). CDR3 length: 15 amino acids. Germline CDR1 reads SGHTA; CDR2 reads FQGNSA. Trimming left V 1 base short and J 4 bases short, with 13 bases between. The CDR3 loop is CASSLVGANGYGYTF. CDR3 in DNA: TGTGCCAGCAGCTTAGTAGGGGCCAACGGCTATGGCTACACCTTC.

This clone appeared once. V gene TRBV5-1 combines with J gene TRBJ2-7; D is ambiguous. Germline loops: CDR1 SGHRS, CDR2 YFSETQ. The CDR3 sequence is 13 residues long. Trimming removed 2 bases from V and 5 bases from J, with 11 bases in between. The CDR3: CASSFETRHEQYF. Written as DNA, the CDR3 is TGCGCCAGCAGCTTCGAAACGCGGCACGAGCAGTACTTC.

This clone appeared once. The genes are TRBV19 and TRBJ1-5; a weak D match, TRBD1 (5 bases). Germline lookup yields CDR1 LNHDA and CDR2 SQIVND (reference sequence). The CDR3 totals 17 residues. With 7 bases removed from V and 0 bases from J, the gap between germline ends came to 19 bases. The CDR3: CASTMAAGRSSNQPQHF. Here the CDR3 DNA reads TGTGCCAGTACCATGGCGGCGGGGCGGAGTAGCAATCAGCCCCAGCATTTT.

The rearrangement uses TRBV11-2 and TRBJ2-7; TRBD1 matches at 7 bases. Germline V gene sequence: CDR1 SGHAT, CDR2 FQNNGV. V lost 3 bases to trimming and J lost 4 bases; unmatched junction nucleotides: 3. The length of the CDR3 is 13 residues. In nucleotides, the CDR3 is TGTGCCAGCAGCTTCGGGACAGATTACGAGCAGTACTTC. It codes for CASSFGTDYEQYF.

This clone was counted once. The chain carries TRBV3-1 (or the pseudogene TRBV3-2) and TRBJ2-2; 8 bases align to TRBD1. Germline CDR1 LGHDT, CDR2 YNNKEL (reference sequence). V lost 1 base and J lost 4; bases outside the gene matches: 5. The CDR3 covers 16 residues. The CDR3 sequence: CASSQGPGQVTGELFF. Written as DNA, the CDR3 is TGTGCCAGCAGCCAAGGACCGGGACAGGTCACCGGGGAGCTGTTTTTT.

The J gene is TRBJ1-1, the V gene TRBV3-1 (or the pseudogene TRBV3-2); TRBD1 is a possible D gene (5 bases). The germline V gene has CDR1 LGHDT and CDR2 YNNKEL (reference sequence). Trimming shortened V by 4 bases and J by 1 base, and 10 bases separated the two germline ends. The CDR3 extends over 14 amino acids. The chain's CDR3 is CASSRIDRNTEAFF. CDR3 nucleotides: TGTGCCAGCAGCCGAATAGACAGGAACACTGAAGCTTTCTTT.

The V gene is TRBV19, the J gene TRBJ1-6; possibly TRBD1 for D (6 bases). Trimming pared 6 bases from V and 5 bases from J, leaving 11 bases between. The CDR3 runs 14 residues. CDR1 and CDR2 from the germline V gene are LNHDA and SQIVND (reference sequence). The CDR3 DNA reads TGTGCCAGTAGCTTACAGGGAGATAATTCACCCCTCCACTTT. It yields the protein CASSLQGDNSPLHF.

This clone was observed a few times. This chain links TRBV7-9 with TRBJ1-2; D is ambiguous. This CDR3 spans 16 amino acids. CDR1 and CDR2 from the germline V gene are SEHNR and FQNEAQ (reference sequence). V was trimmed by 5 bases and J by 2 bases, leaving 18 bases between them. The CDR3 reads CASSPDLYEGNYGYTF. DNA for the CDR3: TGTGCCAGCAGCCCCGACCTGTACGAGGGAAACTATGGCTACACCTTC.

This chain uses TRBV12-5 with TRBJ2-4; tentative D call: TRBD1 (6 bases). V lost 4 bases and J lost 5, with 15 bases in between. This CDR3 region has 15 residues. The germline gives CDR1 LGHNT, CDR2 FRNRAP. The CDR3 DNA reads TGTGCTAGTGGTTCCCCCGGGACAATGCAAAACATTCAGTACTTC. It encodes CASGSPGTMQNIQYF.

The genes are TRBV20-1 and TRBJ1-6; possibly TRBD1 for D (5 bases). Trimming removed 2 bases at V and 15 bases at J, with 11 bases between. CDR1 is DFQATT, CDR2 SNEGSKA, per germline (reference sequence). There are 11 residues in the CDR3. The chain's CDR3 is CSARNRSHLHF. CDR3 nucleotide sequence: TGCAGTGCTAGAAACAGGTCCCACCTCCACTTT.

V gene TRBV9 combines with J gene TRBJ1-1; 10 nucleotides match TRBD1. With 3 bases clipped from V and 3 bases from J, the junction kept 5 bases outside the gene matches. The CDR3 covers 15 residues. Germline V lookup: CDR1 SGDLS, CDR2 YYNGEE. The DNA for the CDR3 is TGTGCCAGCAGCGCGGAGGACAGGGGGGACACTGAAGCTTTCTTT. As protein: CASSAEDRGDTEAFF.

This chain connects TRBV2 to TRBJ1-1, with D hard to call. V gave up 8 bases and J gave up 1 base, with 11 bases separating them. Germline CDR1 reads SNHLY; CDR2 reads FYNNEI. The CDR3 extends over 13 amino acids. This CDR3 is CASHREQNTEAFF. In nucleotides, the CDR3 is TGTGCCAGCCACAGAGAACAGAACACTGAAGCTTTCTTT.

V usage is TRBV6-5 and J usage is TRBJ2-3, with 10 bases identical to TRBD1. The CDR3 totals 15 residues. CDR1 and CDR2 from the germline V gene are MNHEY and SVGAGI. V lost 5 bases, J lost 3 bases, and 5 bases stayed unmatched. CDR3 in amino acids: CASSRGQGLTDTQYF. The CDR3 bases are TGTGCCAGCAGTCGGGGACAGGGGTTAACAGATACGCAGTATTTT.

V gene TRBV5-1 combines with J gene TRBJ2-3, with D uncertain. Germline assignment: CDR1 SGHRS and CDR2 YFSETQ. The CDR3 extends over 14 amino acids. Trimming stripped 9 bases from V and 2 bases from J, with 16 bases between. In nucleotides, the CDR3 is TGCGCCACCGGTTTACTGCGGCCCACAGATACGCAGTATTTT. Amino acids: CATGLLRPTDTQYF.

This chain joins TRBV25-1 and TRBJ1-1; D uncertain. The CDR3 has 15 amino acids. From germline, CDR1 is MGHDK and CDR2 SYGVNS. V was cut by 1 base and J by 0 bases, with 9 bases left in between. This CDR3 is CASSESRSMNTEAFF. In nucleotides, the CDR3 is TGTGCCAGCAGTGAATCGAGATCCATGAACACTGAAGCTTTCTTT. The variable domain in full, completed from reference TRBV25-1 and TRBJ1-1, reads EADIYQTPRYLVIGTGKKITLECSQTMGHDKMYWYQQDPGMELHLIHYSYGVNSTEKGDLSSESTVSRIRTEHFPLTLESARPSHTSQYLCASSESRSMNTEAFFGQGTRLTVV.